The rows below give T cell receptor beta chains drawn from one sample of a study of CD8 T cells in Susac syndrome. TCRdb analysed the immunoSEQ multiplex PCR reads with MiXCR anew, one entry per CDR3 protein. The table records 190,000 or so distinct CDR3 sequences, roughly 96% of them present only once. Sequencing was performed on CD4+ T cells from PBMCs. The receptors were gathered from a human donor with multiple sclerosis. The CDR3 runs from the conserved cysteine through the conserved F or W. The D gene is left open where the match is weak.

j_gene	v_gene	d_gene	CDR3nt	CDR3aa
TRBJ1-2	TRBV30	TRBD1	TGTGCCTGGGGGCCCCCTCGGACCGGGACAGACTATGGCTACACCTTC	CAWGPPRTGTDYGYTF
TRBJ2-3	TRBV4-1	-	TGCGCCAGCAGCCAAGTTAACATGGGACTGGCAGATACGCAGTATTTT	CASSQVNMGLADTQYF
TRBJ2-4	TRBV4-1	TRBD1	TGCGCCACCAAAAGGACAGGGCGGTTAGGAAACATTCAGTACTTC	CATKRTGRLGNIQYF
TRBJ2-3	TRBV20-1	-	TGCAGTGCTAGCGGCACAGATACGCAGTATTTT	CSASGTDTQYF
TRBJ2-2	TRBV30	-	TGTGCCTGTACAGGCACCGGGGAGCTGTTTTTT	CACTGTGELFF
TRBJ1-5	TRBV12-3/TRBV12-4	-	TGTGCTGCGGCAGCTAGGGGCAATCAGCCCCAGCATTTT	CAAAARGNQPQHF
TRBJ2-7	TRBV4-1	TRBD2	TGCGCCAGCAGCCAAGGGTGGCTAGCGGGCCGAAGAGGAGCCTACGAGCAGTACTTC	CASSQGWLAGRRGAYEQYF
TRBJ1-1	TRBV3-1	-	TGTGCCAGCAGCCAAGCGTCGGTGGACACTGAAGCTTTCTTT	CASSQASVDTEAFF
TRBJ2-5	TRBV15	TRBD2	TGTGCCACCAGCAGGGCTCGGGGGGGGCAAGAGACCCAGTACTTC	CATSRARGGQETQYF
TRBJ2-7	TRBV5-1	TRBD1	TGCGCCAGCAGCCGCGCGACAGGGCCCACCTACGAGCAGTACTTC	CASSRATGPTYEQYF
TRBJ1-2	TRBV5-1	-	TGCGCCAGCAGCTCCCAGATGGGGGCTACCTATGGCTACACCTTC	CASSSQMGATYGYTF
TRBJ2-5	TRBV18	-	TGTGCCAGCTCACCTTCTTACCAAGAGACCCAGTACTTC	CASSPSYQETQYF
TRBJ2-1	TRBV20-1	TRBD2	TGCAGTCCGCAGCGGGGGAGCTCCTACAATGAGCAGTTCTTC	CSPQRGSSYNEQFF
TRBJ2-7	TRBV5-1	-	TGCGCCAGCAGCCGAGCAGGTTACCACGAGCAGTACTTC	CASSRAGYHEQYF
TRBJ1-1	TRBV9	-	TGTGCCAGCAGCGTAGACTTCGTGAACACTGAAGCTTTCTTT	CASSVDFVNTEAFF
TRBJ2-7	TRBV3-1	-	TGTGCCAGCAGCCAACGTGCGCTAGTCTACGAGCAGTACTTC	CASSQRALVYEQYF
TRBJ2-2	TRBV20-1	TRBD2	TGCAGTGCAAGACAGCTAGCGGGACTGAACACCGGGGAGCTGTTTTTT	CSARQLAGLNTGELFF
TRBJ1-1	TRBV5-6	-	TGTGCCAGCAGCCCACGACCGGGCACTGAAGCTTTCTTT	CASSPRPGTEAFF
TRBJ1-5	TRBV6-6	-	TGTGCCAGCAGTTACGCTACAGTGCAGCCCCAGCATTTT	CASSYATVQPQHF
TRBJ2-2	TRBV29-1	TRBD1	TGCAGCGGGGGACAGGGCCCCACCGGGGAGCTGTTTTTT	CSGGQGPTGELFF
TRBJ2-7	TRBV7-9	-	TGTGCCAGCGGGGGGACCGCGCTCTCCTACGAGCAGTACTTC	CASGGTALSYEQYF
TRBJ2-7	TRBV6-6	-	TGTGCCAGCAGCCCGAGTCGGGGCGAGCAGTACTTC	CASSPSRGEQYF
TRBJ2-5	TRBV9	TRBD2	TGTGCCAGCACTAGAGCACTAGCGGACCAAGAGACCCAGTACTTC	CASTRALADQETQYF